The rows below give T cell receptor beta chains drawn from one sample of a study of shared clonotypes between healthy human individuals. Repertoires were generated with immunoSEQ multiplex PCR, while TCRdb's copy carries only in-frame clones and drops some. The data hold approximately 2,000,000 clones, with roughly 93% observed a single time. Specimen: naive CD8+ T cells from PBMCs. All receptors derive from a young man in good health. Some clones in this sample may be carry-over from other donors' samples. Each CDR3 is given with its conserved first and last residue. D genes are given only for firm matches. The listing skips clone size in some rows; elsewhere it reads once, few, many or a size class.

D	V	J	size	CDR3	DNA
TRBD2	TRBV7-9	TRBJ2-7	.	CASSWIAGEGPEIYYEQYF	TGTGCCAGCAGCTGGATAGCGGGAGAGGGCCCGGAAATCTACTACGAGCAGTACTTC
.	TRBV6-4	TRBJ2-1	few	CASSDSSGYEQFF	TGTGCCAGCAGTGACTCTTCCGGGTACGAGCAGTTCTTC
.	TRBV28	TRBJ2-7	.	CASRPDSLYHEQYF	TGTGCCAGCAGGCCGGACAGTTTGTACCACGAGCAGTACTTC
TRBD1	TRBV2	TRBJ2-3	.	CASSDLQGYTDTQYF	TGTGCCAGCAGTGATCTACAGGGGTACACAGATACGCAGTATTTT
TRBD1	TRBV7-2	TRBJ2-7	.	CASSPTGIGYEQYF	TGTGCCAGCAGCCCGACAGGGATAGGCTACGAGCAGTACTTC
.	TRBV5-1	TRBJ1-1	.	CASSFGTTGRSEAFF	TGCGCCAGCAGCTTTGGTACAACAGGGCGTTCTGAAGCTTTCTTT
TRBD2	TRBV9	TRBJ2-3	.	CASSVPSAGGSTDTQYF	TGTGCCAGCAGCGTACCCTCTGCGGGAGGAAGCACAGATACGCAGTATTTT
.	TRBV7-9	TRBJ2-7	.	CASSHPYRAPYEQYF	TGTGCCAGCAGCCATCCCTACAGGGCGCCCTACGAGCAGTACTTC
.	TRBV28	TRBJ1-3	.	CASSPYRNLGNTIYF	TGTGCCAGCAGTCCGTACAGGAACCTCGGAAACACCATATATTTT
.	TRBV30	TRBJ1-1	.	CAWDRSAEAFF	TGTGCCTGGGACAGAAGCGCTGAAGCTTTCTTT
TRBD1	TRBV4-3	TRBJ2-1	.	CASSQVQGDWEQFF	TGCGCCAGCAGCCAAGTACAGGGGGATTGGGAGCAGTTCTTC
TRBD2	TRBV4-2	TRBJ2-3	.	CASSPHPTSGETDTQYF	TGTGCCAGCAGCCCCCACCCGACTAGCGGGGAGACAGATACGCAGTATTTT
.	TRBV5-4	TRBJ2-4	once	CASSYRTTGAKNIQYF	TGTGCCAGCAGCTACAGAACGACAGGAGCCAAAAACATTCAGTACTTC
.	TRBV25-1	TRBJ1-1	few	CASSNTEAFF	TGTGCCAGCAGTAACACTGAAGCTTTCTTT
.	TRBV15	TRBJ1-1	.	CATSSRDTEAFF	TGTGCCACCAGCAGCAGGGACACTGAAGCTTTCTTT
.	TRBV14	TRBJ2-2	.	CASSQATRLTNTGELFF	TGTGCCAGCAGCCAAGCTACCAGGCTGACGAACACCGGGGAGCTGTTTTTT
TRBD2	TRBV11-2	TRBJ2-2	.	CASSLDYPREDTGELFF	TGTGCCAGCAGCTTAGATTACCCGCGGGAGGACACCGGGGAGCTGTTTTTT
.	TRBV28	TRBJ2-5	.	CASSLGRRETQYF	TGTGCCAGCAGTTTAGGGCGAAGGGAGACCCAGTACTTC
.	TRBV7-8	TRBJ1-1	once	CASSWGRIMNTEAFF	TGTGCCAGCAGCTGGGGCAGGATAATGAACACTGAAGCTTTCTTT
TRBD1	TRBV6-1	TRBJ1-5	.	CASSGRDRYNQPQHF	TGTGCCAGCAGTGGCCGGGACAGGTACAATCAGCCCCAGCATTTT
.	TRBV7-9	TRBJ2-1	.	CASAIAGQNEQFF	TGTGCCAGCGCTATAGCGGGACAGAATGAGCAGTTCTTC
.	TRBV9	TRBJ2-2	.	CASSGDRGTGELFF	TGTGCCAGCAGCGGAGATCGGGGCACCGGGGAGCTGTTTTTT
.	TRBV9	TRBJ2-5	.	CASSGNRARETQYF	TGTGCCAGCAGCGGCAACAGGGCTAGAGAGACCCAGTACTTC
TRBD1	TRBV9	TRBJ2-7	.	CASSGGGTGLYEQYF	TGTGCCAGCAGCGGTGGCGGGACAGGCCTCTACGAGCAGTACTTC
.	TRBV7-9	TRBJ2-3	once	CASRGSGEPSTDTQYF	TGTGCCAGCAGAGGTTCGGGCGAACCTAGCACAGATACGCAGTATTTT
.	TRBV19	TRBJ1-1	.	CASSITGIMNTEAFF	TGTGCCAGTAGTATTACAGGTATAATGAACACTGAAGCTTTCTTT
TRBD1	TRBV7-3	TRBJ2-1	once	CASSLTGTAYNEQFF	TGTGCCAGCAGCTTAACGGGGACAGCCTACAATGAGCAGTTCTTC
.	TRBV11-2	TRBJ1-1	.	CASSLRFVGGPLNTEAFF	TGTGCCAGCAGCTTAAGGTTTGTTGGTGGGCCCCTGAACACTGAAGCTTTCTTT
.	TRBV9	TRBJ2-7	.	CASSGTEGYEQYF	TGTGCCAGCAGCGGGACCGAAGGCTACGAGCAGTACTTC
TRBD2	TRBV7-8	TRBJ2-3	.	CATEREYSDTQYF	TGTGCCACAGAGCGGGAGTATTCAGATACGCAGTATTTT
.	TRBV5-8	TRBJ1-2	.	CASSLDAYGYTF	TGTGCCAGCAGCTTGGATGCCTATGGCTACACCTTC